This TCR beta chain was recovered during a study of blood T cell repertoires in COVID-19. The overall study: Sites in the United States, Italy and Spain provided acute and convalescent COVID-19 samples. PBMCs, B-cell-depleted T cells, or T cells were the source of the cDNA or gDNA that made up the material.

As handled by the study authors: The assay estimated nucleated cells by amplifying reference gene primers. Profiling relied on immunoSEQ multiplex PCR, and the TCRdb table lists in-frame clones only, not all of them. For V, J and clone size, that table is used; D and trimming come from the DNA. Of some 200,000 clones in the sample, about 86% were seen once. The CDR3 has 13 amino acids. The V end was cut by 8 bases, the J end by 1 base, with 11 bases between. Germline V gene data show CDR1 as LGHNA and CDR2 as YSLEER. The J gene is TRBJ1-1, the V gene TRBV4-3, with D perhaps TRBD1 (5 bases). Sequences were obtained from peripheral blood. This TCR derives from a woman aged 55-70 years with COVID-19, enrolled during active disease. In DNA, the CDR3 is TGCGCCAGCCGACCAACAGGGAACACTGAAGCTTTCTTT. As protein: CASRPTGNTEAFF.